The 18 T cell receptor beta chains below all came from one sample that was sequenced in a study of blood T cells in healthy people across ages. Then a second PCR, running roughly 7 to 11 cycles, was carried out with a sample-barcoded 5' primer and a J-beta primer mix. Each CDR3 protein gets one entry after TCRdb re-called the 5' RACE reads with MiXCR. The sample consists of under 800,000 distinct CDR3 sequences, 40% to 45% of them appearing once. Sequenced input: blood. The receptor set was obtained from a woman aged 55-70 years in good health.

This clonotype was observed a few times. The CDR3 here is CASSLGQGREETQYF. CDR3 bases: TGTGCCAGCAGCCTAGGCCAGGGCAGGGAAGAGACCCAGTACTTC. J is TRBJ2-5 and V is TRBV11-2, with a weak D call TRBD1 (5 bases). Trimming pared 5 bases from V and 3 bases from J, leaving 16 bases between. Germline CDR1 is SGHAT and CDR2 is FQNNGV. The CDR3 is made up of 15 amino acids.

The chain employs TRBV5-1 and TRBJ1-5, with 7 bases fitting TRBD1. Trimming at V came to 5 bases and at J to 2 bases, leaving 10 bases not matched to a gene. CDR3 length: 16 amino acids. Per germline, CDR1 SGHRS and CDR2 YFSETQ. In DNA form, the CDR3 reads TGCGCCAGCAGACCTACCGCAGGGGGGGGCAATCAGCCCCAGCATTTT. It specifies CASRPTAGGGNQPQHF.

The chain has TRBV2 and TRBJ2-3; D is unclear. Trimming shortened V by 7 bases and J by 2 bases, and 10 bases separated the two germline ends. The length of the CDR3 is 13 residues. Germline V gives CDR1 SNHLY, CDR2 FYNNEI. The CDR3 DNA is TGTGCCAGCACGGTAGACTTCACAGATACGCAGTATTTT. Translating it yields CASTVDFTDTQYF.

V is TRBV20-1 and J is TRBJ2-7; 7 bases line up with TRBD1. The CDR3 contains 13 residues. V shed 3 bases, J shed 4 bases, and the junction held 6 bases outside the gene matches. The germline V gene encodes CDR1 DFQATT and CDR2 SNEGSKA (reference sequence). The CDR3 region has the DNA TGCAGTGCTAGGGCGACAGGGCGTTACGAGCAGTACTTC. This encodes CSARATGRYEQYF.

This clonotype was detected a few times. The V and J genes are TRBV28 and TRBJ2-7; D is unresolved. V was trimmed by 3 bases and J by 0 bases, leaving 12 bases between them. In germline, CDR1 is MDHEN, CDR2 SYDVKM. This CDR3 spans 15 amino acids. The CDR3, as DNA: TGTGCCAGCAGTTTTCAGCAGGTAGTCTCCTACGAGCAGTACTTC. The encoded protein is CASSFQQVVSYEQYF.

This rearrangement joins TRBV28 to TRBJ2-7; D may match TRBD1 or TRBD2 (5 bases each). V was shortened by 7 bases and J by 0 bases, with 13 bases between the two germline ends. Germline V gives CDR1 MDHEN, CDR2 SYDVKM. The length of the CDR3 is 14 residues. CDR3 nucleotides: TGTGCCAGCACCGGGACGGTGCTCTCCTACGAGCAGTACTTC. Translation gives CASTGTVLSYEQYF.

This clonotype has just a few counts. V usage is TRBV12-3 or TRBV12-4 and J usage is TRBJ1-2, with D uncertain. V was shortened by 3 bases and J by 4 bases, with 9 bases between the two germline ends. CDR3 length: 13 residues. The CDR3 coding sequence is TGTGCCAGCAGTTTCGGGCAGCCCTATGGCTACACCTTC. As protein: CASSFGQPYGYTF.

Of note for this clonotype: The junction departs from germline at one end; a sequencing error may be responsible. This chain joins TRBV20-1 and TRBJ1-4; TRBD1 is a possible D gene (6 bases). The germline gives CDR1 DFQATT, CDR2 SNEGSKA (reference sequence). CDR3 length: 14 residues. CDR3 in DNA: TGCAGTGCTAGAGATAGGGGGGGCGATGAAAAACTATTTTTT. Translation: CSARDRGGDEKLFF.

This clonotype was seen a few times. V gene TRBV13 combines with J gene TRBJ2-3; the match to TRBD2 covers 9 bases. The ends lost 4 bases at V and 5 bases at J; junction bases unmatched: 13. This CDR3 contains 17 residues. From germline, CDR1 is PRHDT and CDR2 FYEKMQ (reference sequence). CDR3 bases: TGTGCCAGCAGCTCCCGGGCTGGTAGCGGGGGTGGAGATACGCAGTATTTT. Protein: CASSSRAGSGGGDTQYF.

In this sample, this clonotype turned up a few times. The rearrangement links TRBV4-2 to TRBJ2-5, with 8 bases that match TRBD2. Per germline, CDR1 LGHNA and CDR2 YNFKEQ. This CDR3 has 18 residues. V lost 1 base and J lost 5; bases outside the gene matches: 15. CDR3 region: CASSQASRLAGPGETQYF. Here the CDR3 DNA reads TGTGCCAGCAGCCAAGCCTCCCGGCTAGCGGGCCCTGGTGAGACCCAGTACTTC.

This chain connects TRBV6-6 to TRBJ1-1; D is unresolved. Germline CDR1 is MNHNY and CDR2 is SVGAGI (reference sequence). V was cut by 3 bases and J by 7 bases, with 9 bases left in between. The CDR3 is 12 residues long. CDR3 protein: CASSYKDCEAFF. CDR3 sequence (DNA): TGTGCCAGCAGTTATAAAGATTGTGAAGCTTTCTTT.

V and J are TRBV4-1 and TRBJ2-3; TRBD1 matches at 8 bases. Trimming took 0 bases from V and 1 from J; bases not matched to a gene: 3. CDR1 and CDR2 (germline): MGHRA, YSYEKL. CDR3 length: 16 residues. CDR3 amino acids: CASSQDPGQGTDTQYF. DNA of the CDR3: TGCGCCAGCAGCCAAGATCCGGGACAGGGCACAGATACGCAGTATTTT.

The CDR3 DNA reads TGCAGTGCTAGAGATTTAAGGCTAGCGGCCTACAATGAGCAGTTCTTC. As protein: CSARDLRLAAYNEQFF. The chain joins TRBV20-1 to TRBJ2-1; 7 bases line up with TRBD2. Germline CDR1 DFQATT, CDR2 SNEGSKA (reference sequence). The V gene end was trimmed by 0 bases and the J gene end by 2 bases; junction bases not matched to a gene: 7. CDR3 length: 16 residues.

This clonotype was seen just once. The chain links TRBV6-5 to TRBJ2-3, with TRBD2 as a possible D gene (6 bases). CDR1 MNHEY and CDR2 SVGAGI come from the germline V gene. Trimming cost V 2 bases and J 1 base, with 7 bases left between them. The CDR3 sequence is 14 residues long. The CDR3 sequence is CASSYAGRTDTQYF. The CDR3 DNA sequence: TGTGCCAGCAGTTACGCGGGGCGCACAGATACGCAGTATTTT.

The J gene is TRBJ2-3, the V gene TRBV6-2 or TRBV6-3; 9 nucleotides align to TRBD1. This CDR3 has 14 amino acids. Per germline, CDR1 MNHEY and CDR2 SVGEGT. J was trimmed by 5 bases and V by 7 bases; bases with no gene match: 7. CDR3 sequence: CASTLGTGQDTQYF. The CDR3 coding sequence is TGTGCCAGCACACTCGGGACAGGGCAAGATACGCAGTATTTT.

This clonotype was observed once. This may be a read error: a much more frequent sequence differs by one nucleotide. The chain recombines TRBV9 with TRBJ2-1; D is possibly TRBD2 (5 bases). Looked up from germline, CDR1 is SGDLS and CDR2 is YYNGEE. This CDR3 is 15 amino acids long. With 0 bases removed from V and 13 bases from J, the gap between germline ends came to 20 bases. CDR3 sequence reads: CASSVASGFPETQFF. In nucleotides, the CDR3 is TGTGCCAGCAGCGTAGCCTCGGGATTTCCAGAGACCCAGTTCTTC.

Concerning this clonotype: A much larger clone differs by one base, so this may be a read error. The CDR3 is CASITGGAGTQYF. The CDR3 coding sequence is TGTGCCAGCATCACAGGGGGCGCGGGGACCCAGTACTTC. This chain connects TRBV28 to TRBJ2-7; 9 nucleotides align to TRBD1. The tail of the sequence fits TRBJ2-5 better, so the J call may be wrong. This CDR3 has 13 residues. The germline V gene has CDR1 MDHEN and CDR2 SYDVKM.

This chain connects TRBV20-1 to TRBJ1-1; 7 positions agree with TRBD1. V lost 6 bases, J lost 5 bases, and 12 bases stayed unmatched. The CDR3 spans 14 residues. Germline CDR1 DFQATT, CDR2 SNEGSKA (reference sequence). The CDR3 reads CSAQNPTGWTEAFF. For the CDR3, the DNA is TGCAGTGCCCAAAACCCGACAGGGTGGACTGAAGCTTTCTTT.